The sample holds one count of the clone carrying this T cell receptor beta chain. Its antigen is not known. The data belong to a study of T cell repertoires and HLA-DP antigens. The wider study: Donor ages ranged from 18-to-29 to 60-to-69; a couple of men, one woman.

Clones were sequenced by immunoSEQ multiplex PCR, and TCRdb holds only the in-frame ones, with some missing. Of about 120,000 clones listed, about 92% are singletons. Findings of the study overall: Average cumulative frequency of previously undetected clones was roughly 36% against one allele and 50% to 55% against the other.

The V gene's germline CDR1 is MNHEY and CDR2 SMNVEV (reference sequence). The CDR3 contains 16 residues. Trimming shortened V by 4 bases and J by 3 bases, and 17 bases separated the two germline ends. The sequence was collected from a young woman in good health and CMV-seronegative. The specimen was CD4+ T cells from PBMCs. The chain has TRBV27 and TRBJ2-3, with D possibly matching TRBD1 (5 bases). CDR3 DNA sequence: TGTGCCAGCAGTTCCCTATGGCAGGGCAAGACAGATACGCAGTATTTT. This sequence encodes CASSSLWQGKTDTQYF.